The clone carrying this TCR beta chain is a singleton in its sample. Possible read error: a much larger clone is one base away. Via MiXCR, TCRdb re-called the 5' RACE reads, giving one row per CDR3 protein. The repertoire holds 6,000 or so distinct CDR3 sequences, with around 29% as singletons. V lost 6 bases and J 2 bases, leaving 12 bases between the germline ends. Per germline, CDR1 MNHNS and CDR2 SASEGT. The CDR3 covers 14 residues. The J gene is TRBJ2-3, the V gene TRBV6-1; D unclear. Sequencing was done on a sample of memory CD4+ T cells sorted from a lymph node. Subset defined: memory CD4+ T cells, CD4+CD45RO+CD25-. The receptor comes from a female donor with breast cancer. The CDR3 reads CASRTQTVTDTQYF. DNA for the CDR3: TGTGCCAGCAGGACACAGACGGTCACAGATACGCAGTATTTT.